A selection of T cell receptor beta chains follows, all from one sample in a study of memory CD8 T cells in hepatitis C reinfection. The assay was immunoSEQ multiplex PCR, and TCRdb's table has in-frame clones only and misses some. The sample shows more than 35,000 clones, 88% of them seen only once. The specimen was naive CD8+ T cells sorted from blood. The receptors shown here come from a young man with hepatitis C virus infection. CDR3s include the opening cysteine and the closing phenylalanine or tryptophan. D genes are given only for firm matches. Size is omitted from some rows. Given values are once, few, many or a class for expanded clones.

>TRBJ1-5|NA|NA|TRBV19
CASNINSYSNQPQHF
TGTGCCAGTAATATAAACAGTTATAGCAATCAGCCCCAGCATTTT
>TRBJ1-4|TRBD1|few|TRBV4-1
CASSQGQGGEKLFF
TGCGCCAGCAGCCAAGGACAGGGGGGAGAAAAACTGTTTTTT
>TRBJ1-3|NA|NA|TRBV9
CASSPRINSGNTIYF
TGTGCCAGCAGCCCCAGGATCAACTCTGGAAACACCATATATTTT
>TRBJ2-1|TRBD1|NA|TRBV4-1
CASSFQGDPADNEQFF
TGCGCCAGCAGCTTTCAGGGGGACCCCGCGGACAATGAGCAGTTCTTC
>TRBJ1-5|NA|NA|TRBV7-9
CASSPSDTNQPQHF
TGTGCCAGCAGCCCCTCGGACACTAATCAGCCCCAGCATTTT
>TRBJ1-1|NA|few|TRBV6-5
CASSYVHSGSTEAFF
TGTGCCAGCAGTTACGTCCACAGTGGGAGCACTGAAGCTTTCTTT
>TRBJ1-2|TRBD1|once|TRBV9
CASSVARTGPYGYTF
TGTGCCAGCAGCGTAGCCCGGACAGGGCCCTATGGCTACACCTTC
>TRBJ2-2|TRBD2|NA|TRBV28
CASRPRPGGDTGELFF
TGTGCCAGCAGACCTCGGCCGGGGGGTGACACCGGGGAGCTGTTTTTT
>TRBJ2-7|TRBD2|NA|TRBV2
CASRGGTYEQYF
TGTGCCAGCAGGGGAGGGACCTACGAGCAGTACTTC
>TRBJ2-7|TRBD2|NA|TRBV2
CASNELSGSGSYEQYF
TGTGCCAGCAACGAATTAAGCGGGAGTGGTTCCTACGAGCAGTACTTC
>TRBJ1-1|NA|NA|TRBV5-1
CASSLSEGSTEAFF
TGCGCCAGCAGCTTGAGCGAGGGAAGCACTGAAGCTTTCTTT
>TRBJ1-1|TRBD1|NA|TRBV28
CASKETGDTEAFF
TGTGCCAGTAAGGAGACAGGGGACACTGAAGCTTTCTTT
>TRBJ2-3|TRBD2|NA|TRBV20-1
CSAPLAGAQYF
TGCAGTGCGCCTTTAGCGGGTGCGCAGTATTTT
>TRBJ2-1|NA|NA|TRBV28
CASSRGASEQFF
TGTGCCAGCAGCCGGGGGGCGAGTGAGCAGTTCTTC
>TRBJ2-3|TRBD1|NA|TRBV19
CASSITWTGGVDTQYF
TGTGCCAGTAGTATCACCTGGACAGGGGGCGTAGATACGCAGTATTTT
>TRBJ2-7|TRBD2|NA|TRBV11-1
CASSLEAGGSYEQYF
TGTGCCAGCAGCTTAGAGGCGGGAGGCTCCTACGAGCAGTACTTC
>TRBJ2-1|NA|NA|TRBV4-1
CASSQGGEQFF
TGCGCCAGCAGCCAAGGAGGTGAGCAGTTCTTC
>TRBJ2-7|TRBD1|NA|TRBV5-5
CASSWGQGADEQYF
TGTGCCAGCAGCTGGGGACAGGGGGCAGACGAGCAGTACTTC
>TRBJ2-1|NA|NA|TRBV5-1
CASRVLDNYNEQFF
TGCGCCAGCAGAGTTCTGGACAACTACAATGAGCAGTTCTTC
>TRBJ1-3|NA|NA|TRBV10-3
CAISAGAEEAGNTIYF
TGTGCCATCAGTGCAGGGGCGGAGGAGGCCGGAAACACCATATATTTT
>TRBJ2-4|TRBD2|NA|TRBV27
CASSDPGLAVYF
TGTGCCAGCAGCGATCCGGGACTAGCTGTCTACTTC
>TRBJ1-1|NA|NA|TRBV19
CASSIGTRGITEAFF
TGTGCCAGTAGTATAGGAACTAGGGGGATCACTGAAGCTTTCTTT
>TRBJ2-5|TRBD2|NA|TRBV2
CASRGLAADGTQYF
TGTGCCAGCAGAGGACTAGCGGCCGACGGGACCCAGTACTTC
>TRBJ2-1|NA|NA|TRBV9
CASSEKGYQYNEQFF
TGTGCCAGCAGCGAGAAGGGGTATCAGTACAATGAGCAGTTCTTC
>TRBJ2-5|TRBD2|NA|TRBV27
CASSPGLAGGPETQYF
TGTGCCAGCAGCCCGGGACTAGCGGGGGGCCCGGAGACCCAGTACTTC
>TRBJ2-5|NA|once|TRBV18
CASSPTETPQETQYF
TGTGCCAGCTCACCCACCGAGACACCACAAGAGACCCAGTACTTC
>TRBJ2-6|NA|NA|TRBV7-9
CASSWGPYEGANVLTF
TGTGCCAGCAGCTGGGGGCCGTATGAAGGGGCCAACGTCCTGACTTTC
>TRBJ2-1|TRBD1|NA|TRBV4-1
CASSQGTGAYGNEQFF
TGCGCCAGCAGCCAAGGGACAGGGGCTTACGGCAATGAGCAGTTCTTC
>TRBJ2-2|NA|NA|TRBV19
CASNGGDVLGELFF
TGTGCCAGTAATGGGGGCGATGTGTTAGGGGAGCTGTTTTTT
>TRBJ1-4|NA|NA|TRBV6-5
CASSQHPATNEKLFF
TGTGCCAGCAGTCAACACCCTGCAACTAATGAAAAACTGTTTTTT
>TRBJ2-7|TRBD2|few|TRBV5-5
CASSFLGGSDEQYF
TGTGCCAGCAGCTTCCTGGGAGGGAGCGACGAGCAGTACTTC
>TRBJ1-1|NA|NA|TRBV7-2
CASSLDAGGRVNTEAFF
TGTGCCAGCAGCTTAGACGCAGGCGGGAGGGTGAACACTGAAGCTTTCTTT
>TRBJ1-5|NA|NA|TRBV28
CASSQNQPQHF
TGTGCCAGCAGTCAAAATCAGCCCCAGCATTTT
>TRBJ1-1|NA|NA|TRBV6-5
CASSLGGNTEAFF
TGTGCCAGCAGCCTAGGGGGGAACACTGAAGCTTTCTTT
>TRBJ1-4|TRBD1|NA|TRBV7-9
CASSLDRSNEKLFF
TGTGCCAGCAGCTTGGACAGGTCTAATGAAAAACTGTTTTTT
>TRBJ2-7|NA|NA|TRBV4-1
CASSPTGSSYEQYF
TGCGCCAGCAGCCCGACCGGGAGCTCCTACGAGCAGTACTTC
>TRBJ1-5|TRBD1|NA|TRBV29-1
CSVVGTEGQPQHF
TGCAGCGTAGTTGGGACAGAAGGTCAGCCCCAGCATTTT
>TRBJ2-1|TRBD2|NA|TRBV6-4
CASSEGLADYNEQFF
TGTGCCAGCAGTGAAGGACTAGCGGACTACAATGAGCAGTTCTTC
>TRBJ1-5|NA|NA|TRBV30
CAWSVPGTGQPQHF
TGTGCCTGGAGTGTACCCGGAACAGGTCAGCCCCAGCATTTT
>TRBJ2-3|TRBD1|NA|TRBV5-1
CASSADRGITDTQYF
TGCGCCAGCAGCGCGGACAGGGGGATAACAGATACGCAGTATTTT
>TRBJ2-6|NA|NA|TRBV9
CASSGGGAGANVLTF
TGTGCCAGCAGCGGAGGGGGGGCTGGGGCCAACGTCCTGACTTTC
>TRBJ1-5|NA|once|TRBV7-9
CASSQGSQPQHF
TGTGCCAGCAGCCAGGGTTCCCAGCCCCAGCATTTT
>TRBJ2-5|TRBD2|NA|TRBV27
CASSLSAGTSGYQETQYF
TGTGCCAGCAGTTTATCGGCGGGGACTAGCGGGTACCAAGAGACCCAGTACTTC
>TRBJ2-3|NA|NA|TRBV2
CASSGGGHPDTQYF
TGTGCCAGCAGTGGGGGGGGCCACCCAGATACGCAGTATTTT
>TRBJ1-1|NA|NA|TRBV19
CASSIGGADTEAFF
TGTGCCAGTAGTATAGGCGGCGCTGACACTGAAGCTTTCTTT
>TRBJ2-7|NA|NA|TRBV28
CASSSSGALQQQYF
TGTGCCAGCAGTTCTTCAGGGGCTCTTCAGCAGCAGTACTTC
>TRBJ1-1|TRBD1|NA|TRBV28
CASSRDRGWNTEAFF
TGTGCCAGCAGCCGGGACAGGGGGTGGAACACTGAAGCTTTCTTT
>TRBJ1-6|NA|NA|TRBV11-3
CASRLGSGSYNSPLHF
TGTGCCAGCAGATTAGGCTCAGGCTCCTATAATTCACCCCTCCACTTT
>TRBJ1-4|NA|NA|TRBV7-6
CASSPFGSGVTTNEKLFF
TGTGCCAGCAGCCCCTTTGGTTCAGGGGTAACAACTAATGAAAAACTGTTTTTT
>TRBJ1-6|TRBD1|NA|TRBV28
CASSPEGQGATPLHF
TGTGCCAGCAGCCCCGAGGGACAGGGGGCTACACCCCTCCACTTT
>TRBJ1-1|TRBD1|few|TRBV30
CAWDRGRTEAFF
TGTGCCTGGGACAGGGGGAGGACTGAAGCTTTCTTT
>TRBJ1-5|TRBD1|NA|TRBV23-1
CASSQSFWGDRDGYQPQHF
TGCGCCAGCAGTCAATCTTTTTGGGGCGACAGGGACGGATATCAGCCCCAGCATTTT
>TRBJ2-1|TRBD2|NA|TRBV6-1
CASSSGTILSHEQFF
TGTGCCAGCAGTTCCGGGACTATTCTTTCCCATGAGCAGTTCTTC
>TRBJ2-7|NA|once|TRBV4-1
CASSPRSASYEQYF
TGCGCCAGCAGCCCCCGGAGTGCCTCCTACGAGCAGTACTTC
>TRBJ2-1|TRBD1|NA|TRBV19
CASSTIIRDRQYNEQFF
TGTGCCAGTAGTACCATAATCCGGGACAGACAATACAATGAGCAGTTCTTC
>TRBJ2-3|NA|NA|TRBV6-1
CASSEVGGRAQVDTQYF
TGTGCCAGCAGTGAAGTTGGTGGCAGGGCCCAGGTAGATACGCAGTATTTT
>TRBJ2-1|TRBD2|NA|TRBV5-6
CASSFSGNMIEQFF
TGTGCCAGCAGCTTTAGCGGGAATATGATTGAGCAGTTCTTC
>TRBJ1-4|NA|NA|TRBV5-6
CASSLVGEVSTNEKLFF
TGTGCCAGCAGCTTGGTTGGGGAGGTGTCAACTAATGAAAAACTGTTTTTT
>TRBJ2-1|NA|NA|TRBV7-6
CASSLGQGGNEQFF
TGTGCCAGCAGCTTAGGACAGGGAGGCAATGAGCAGTTCTTC